One sample yielded the 7 T cell receptor beta chains listed below, sequenced in a study of human T cells and chemical hapten exposure. TCRdb analysed the RACE reads with MiXCR anew, one entry per CDR3 protein. The sample consists of 70,000 to 80,000 distinct CDR3 sequences, 32% of them appearing once. Documented time point: patch test 1, 2 weeks after DPC sensitization. Treatment described: therapeutic diphenylcyclopropenone sensitization with weekly scalp DPC. Sequencing was performed on whole blood, taken in connection with sensitization to the hapten diphenylcyclopropenone (DPC). All receptors come from a man aged 35 to 55 with alopecia areata. Some clones in this sample may be carry-over from other donors' samples.

CDR3 region: CSARDLGGLAGGMNEQYF. The CDR3 bases are TGCAGTGCTAGAGATTTAGGGGGACTAGCGGGAGGTATGAACGAGCAGTACTTC. V usage is TRBV20-1 and J usage is TRBJ2-7; 15 nucleotides align to TRBD2. Germline CDR1 and CDR2: DFQATT and SNEGSKA (reference sequence). CDR3 length: 18 amino acids. Trimming took 0 bases from V and 5 from J; bases not matched to a gene: 11.

This rearrangement joins TRBV28 to TRBJ1-6; D unclear. Between the trimmed V and J ends, which lost 4 bases and 5 bases, there was a span of 9 bases. The germline V gene has CDR1 MDHEN and CDR2 SYDVKM. This CDR3 comprises 14 residues. CDR3 sequence (DNA): TGTGCCAGCAGTTCCCTGGAGGATAATTCACCCCTCCACTTT. Translated, it gives CASSSLEDNSPLHF. The whole variable domain, filled in from reference TRBV28 and TRBJ1-6, reads DVKVTQSSRYLVKRTGEKVFLECVQDMDHENMFWYRQDPGLGLRLIYFSYDVKMKEKGDIPEGYSVSREKKERFSLILESASTNQTSMYLCASSSLEDNSPLHFGNGTRLTVT.

The chain links TRBV2 to TRBJ1-5; maybe TRBD1 (5 bases). The CDR3 totals 16 residues. Germline V gene lookup returns CDR1 SNHLY and CDR2 FYNNEI. Deletions cut 1 base from V and 2 bases from J, with 12 bases between. The CDR3 here is CASSEGGRRGNQPQHF. The DNA of the CDR3 is TGTGCCAGCAGTGAAGGGGGCCGCCGGGGCAATCAGCCCCAGCATTTT. Supplemented by reference TRBV2 and TRBJ1-5, the full variable domain reads EPEVTQTPSHQVTQMGQEVILRCVPISNHLYFYWYRQILGQKVEFLVSFYNNEISEKSEIFDDQFSVERPDGSNFTLKIRSTKLEDSAMYFCASSEGGRRGNQPQHFGDGTRLSIL.

A few counts support this clonotype. The rearrangement uses TRBV2 and TRBJ2-1; 10 bases align to TRBD2. The CDR3 length is 15 residues. Germline-derived CDR1 and CDR2 are SNHLY and FYNNEI. J gave up 3 bases and V 3 bases, and 2 bases lay outside the gene matches. The DNA for the CDR3 is TGTGCCAGCAGTGACCCTAGCGGGAGCTACAATGAGCAGTTCTTC. It specifies CASSDPSGSYNEQFF.

V gene TRBV6-4 combines with J gene TRBJ2-2, with D perhaps matching TRBD1 (6 bases). The CDR3 spans 14 residues. Germline V gives CDR1 MRHNA, CDR2 SNTAGT. V lost 5 bases to trimming and J lost 6 bases, with 13 bases between them. The CDR3 DNA sequence: TGTGCCAGCAGTCAACAGGGTTTCTCCGGGGAGCTGTTTTTT. The encoded protein is CASSQQGFSGELFF.

This sequence joins TRBV20-1 and TRBJ2-1, with 7 bases fitting TRBD2. There are 12 residues in the CDR3. The V gene end was trimmed by 5 bases and the J gene end by 4 bases; junction bases not matched to a gene: 2. Germline lookup yields CDR1 DFQATT and CDR2 SNEGSKA (reference sequence). CDR3 DNA: TGCAGTGCTGGAGCGGGGTACAATGAGCAGTTCTTC. Translating it yields CSAGAGYNEQFF.

The rearrangement uses TRBV6-2 or TRBV6-3 and TRBJ1-5, with 7 bases fitting TRBD1. The V gene end was trimmed by 2 bases and the J gene end by 15 bases; junction bases not matched to a gene: 7. The germline CDR1 and CDR2 sequences are MNHEY and SVGEGT. The CDR3 covers 12 residues. The CDR3 DNA is TGTGCCAGCAGTTACCGGGGGACAGCTCCGCATTTT. Protein product: CASSYRGTAPHF.